These T cell receptor beta chains were read from a single sample in a study of blood T cells in healthy people across ages. Via MiXCR, TCRdb re-called the 5' RACE reads, giving one row per CDR3 protein. The profile shows approximately 1,000,000 distinct CDR3 sequences, under 45% of them singletons. Sequencing was carried out using blood. The receptor set was obtained from a woman between 55 and 75 years old in good health. Both conserved end residues are part of each CDR3. Fields, in order: D gene, V gene, clone size, J gene, CDR3 protein, CDR3 DNA. A D gene is named only where the DNA matches it firmly. Not every row has a clone size; where given, it reads once, few, many or a size class.

D: TRBD2; V: TRBV27; size: few; J: TRBJ2-1; CDR3: CASSSYRGLGGNEQFF; DNA: TGTGCCAGCAGTTCATATCGGGGACTAGGTGGGAATGAGCAGTTCTTC
D: TRBD1; V: TRBV9; size: many; J: TRBJ2-7; CDR3: CASSPTGGISYEQYF; DNA: TGTGCCAGCAGCCCTACAGGGGGCATCTCCTACGAGCAGTACTTC
D: TRBD2; V: TRBV20-1; size: once; J: TRBJ2-1; CDR3: CSASRLAGGGQFF; DNA: TGCAGTGCTAGTCGACTAGCGGGAGGGGGGCAGTTCTTC
D: TRBD1; V: TRBV28; size: NA; J: TRBJ2-3; CDR3: CASSLPRDRGNPDTQYF; DNA: TGTGCCAGCAGTTTACCTCGGGACAGGGGGAATCCAGATACGCAGTATTTT
D: NA; V: TRBV20-1; size: many; J: TRBJ2-7; CDR3: CSASGASYEQYF; DNA: TGCAGTGCTAGCGGGGCCTCCTACGAGCAGTACTTC
D: TRBD2; V: TRBV10-2; size: NA; J: TRBJ2-5; CDR3: CTSSDSGREETQYF; DNA: TGCACCAGCAGCGACAGCGGGAGGGAAGAGACCCAGTACTTC
D: TRBD1; V: TRBV7-9; size: NA; J: TRBJ2-1; CDR3: CASSWDRPTQYNEQFF; DNA: TGTGCCAGCAGCTGGGACAGGCCAACCCAATACAATGAGCAGTTCTTC
D: NA; V: TRBV27; size: few; J: TRBJ1-2; CDR3: CASSDGSRYGYTF; DNA: TGTGCCAGCAGTGATGGCTCTCGCTATGGCTACACCTTC
D: NA; V: TRBV12-3/TRBV12-4; size: NA; J: TRBJ1-6; CDR3: CASSYAGTASYNSPLHF; DNA: TGTGCCAGCAGTTACGCCGGGACGGCGAGCTATAATTCACCCCTCCACTTT
D: TRBD2; V: TRBV6-1; size: NA; J: TRBJ2-3; CDR3: CASSGPAAGGPRDTQYF; DNA: TGTGCCAGCAGTGGCCCGGCGGCGGGAGGGCCTCGGGATACGCAGTATTTT
D: TRBD2; V: TRBV6-1; size: once; J: TRBJ2-4; CDR3: CASSKGRAGGAKNIQYF; DNA: TGTGCCAGCAGTAAGGGACGAGCGGGAGGGGCCAAAAACATTCAGTACTTC
D: NA; V: TRBV27; size: few; J: TRBJ2-1; CDR3: CASSPLVSSYNEQFF; DNA: TGTGCCAGCAGTCCCTTGGTCAGCTCCTACAATGAGCAGTTCTTC
D: NA; V: TRBV29-1; size: many; J: TRBJ2-5; CDR3: CSATSSSGAQYF; DNA: TGCAGCGCCACCTCTAGCAGTGGGGCCCAGTACTTC
D: TRBD1; V: TRBV27; size: NA; J: TRBJ2-7; CDR3: CASSYRFGTGNYEQYF; DNA: TGTGCCAGCAGTTACCGTTTTGGGACAGGCAACTACGAGCAGTACTTC
D: NA; V: TRBV27; size: NA; J: TRBJ2-7; CDR3: CASSLRGDNEQYF; DNA: TGTGCCAGCAGTTTAAGGGGGGACAATGAGCAGTACTTC
D: TRBD1; V: TRBV5-1; size: NA; J: TRBJ1-5; CDR3: CASSFGTGSGPQHF; DNA: TGCGCCAGCAGCTTCGGGACAGGGAGTGGGCCCCAGCATTTT
D: NA; V: TRBV29-1; size: few; J: TRBJ2-1; CDR3: CSVPGGTAYNEQFF; DNA: TGCAGCGTCCCAGGCGGGACAGCCTACAATGAGCAGTTCTTC
D: TRBD1; V: TRBV12-3/TRBV12-4; size: many; J: TRBJ2-7; CDR3: CASSRTGYEQYF; DNA: TGTGCCAGCAGCCGGACAGGTTACGAGCAGTACTTC
D: NA; V: TRBV9; size: NA; J: TRBJ2-2; CDR3: CASSVGGTQPTNTGELFF; DNA: TGTGCCAGCAGCGTAGGGGGGACCCAACCAACGAACACCGGGGAGCTGTTTTTT
D: NA; V: TRBV29-1; size: many; J: TRBJ2-5; CDR3: CSVGSEETQYF; DNA: TGCAGCGTTGGATCGGAAGAGACCCAGTACTTC
D: NA; V: TRBV6-2/TRBV6-3; size: NA; J: TRBJ2-7; CDR3: CASSYDAVYNEQYF; DNA: TGTGCCAGCAGTTACGACGCGGTTTACAATGAGCAGTACTTC
D: NA; V: TRBV6-6; size: few; J: TRBJ1-2; CDR3: CASSPAGFDGYTF; DNA: TGTGCCAGCTCACCGGCAGGGTTCGATGGCTACACCTTC
D: NA; V: TRBV12-3/TRBV12-4; size: NA; J: TRBJ2-3; CDR3: CASNPSPGSGDTQYF; DNA: TGTGCCAGCAACCCGAGTCCGGGCTCGGGAGATACGCAGTATTTT
D: NA; V: TRBV6-6; size: few; J: TRBJ2-1; CDR3: CASSYSQQGSNEQFF; DNA: TGTGCCAGCAGTTACTCCCAACAGGGATCGAATGAGCAGTTCTTC
D: NA; V: TRBV2; size: NA; J: TRBJ2-3; CDR3: CASSGSLAQYF; DNA: TGTGCCAGCAGTGGGAGTCTCGCGCAGTATTTT
D: NA; V: TRBV12-5; size: NA; J: TRBJ2-3; CDR3: CASGRGLGGTDTQYF; DNA: TGTGCTAGTGGCCGGGGTCTTGGAGGCACAGATACGCAGTATTTT
D: NA; V: TRBV5-1; size: NA; J: TRBJ2-7; CDR3: CASSFFSPGEEQYF; DNA: TGCGCCAGCAGCTTCTTTAGCCCCGGGGAGGAGCAGTACTTC
D: TRBD1; V: TRBV2; size: NA; J: TRBJ2-3; CDR3: CASSVLTGADTQYF; DNA: TGTGCCAGCAGTGTTCTGACAGGGGCAGATACGCAGTATTTT
D: NA; V: TRBV27; size: NA; J: TRBJ2-3; CDR3: CASSPHEGDTDTQYF; DNA: TGTGCCAGCAGTCCCCATGAAGGTGACACAGATACGCAGTATTTT
D: NA; V: TRBV2; size: few; J: TRBJ2-1; CDR3: CASREGLDNEQFF; DNA: TGTGCCAGCAGAGAAGGACTTGACAATGAGCAGTTCTTC
D: NA; V: TRBV7-9; size: few; J: TRBJ2-3; CDR3: CASSPAGRGDTQYF; DNA: TGTGCCAGCAGCCCAGCTGGAAGGGGGGATACGCAGTATTTT
D: TRBD1; V: TRBV28; size: few; J: TRBJ2-5; CDR3: CASSLGTGGASSETQYF; DNA: TGTGCCAGCAGCCTAGGGACAGGGGGCGCGTCAAGCGAGACCCAGTACTTC